The clone carrying this T cell receptor beta chain was seen a few times. No antigen is known for it. One end of the junction fails to match germline, which may point to a read error. This sample was taken from a study of T-cell reconstitution after alpha-beta-depleted transplantation in children. Points from the study as a whole: Hyperexpanded clones declined; after one year, newly produced T cells mostly supplied diversity.

The length of the CDR3 is 17 residues. Germline CDR1 and CDR2: SNHLY and FYNNEI. For TCRbeta, the library was prepared with unique molecular identifiers. Using its own MiXCR run on the PCR reads, TCRdb lists one record per CDR3 protein. The table has around 420,000 distinct CDR3 sequences, around 15% seen once. The rearrangement uses TRBV2 and TRBJ2-2; 8 nucleotides line up with TRBD1. This TCR came from a boy less than two years old who had a stem cell transplant for Wiskott-Aldrich syndrome, so the T cells may come from the graft donor. Sequencing used PBMCs, mostly from graft donor cells, obtained 360 days after TCRalphabeta/CD19-depleted stem cell transplant. CDR3: CASRGQDFRPNTGELFF. CDR3 coding DNA: TGTGCAAGCAGGGGACAGGACTTCCGACCGAACACCGGGGAGCTGTTTTTT.